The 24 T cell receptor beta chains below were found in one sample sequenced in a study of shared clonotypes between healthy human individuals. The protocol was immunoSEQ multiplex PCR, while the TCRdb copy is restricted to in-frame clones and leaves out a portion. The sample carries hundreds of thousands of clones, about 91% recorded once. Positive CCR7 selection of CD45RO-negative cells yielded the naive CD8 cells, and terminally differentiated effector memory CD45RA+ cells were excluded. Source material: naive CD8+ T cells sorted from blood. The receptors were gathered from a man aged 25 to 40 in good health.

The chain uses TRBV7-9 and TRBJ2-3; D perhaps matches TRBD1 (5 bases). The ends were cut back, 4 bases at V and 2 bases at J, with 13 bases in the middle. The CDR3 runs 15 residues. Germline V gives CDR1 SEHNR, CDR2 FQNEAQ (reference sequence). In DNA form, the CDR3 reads TGTGCCAGCAGCTCCCCGACAGAAGACACAGATACGCAGTATTTT. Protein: CASSSPTEDTDTQYF.

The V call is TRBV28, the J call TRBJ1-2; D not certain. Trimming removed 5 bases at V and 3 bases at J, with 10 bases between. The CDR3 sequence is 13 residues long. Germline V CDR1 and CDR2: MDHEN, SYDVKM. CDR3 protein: CASSLLTDYGYTF. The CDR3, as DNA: TGTGCCAGCAGTCTGCTTACCGACTATGGCTACACCTTC.

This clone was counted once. CDR3 nucleotides: TGTGCCACGCCCGGGGAAGAGCCTAACGAGCAGTACTTC. It codes for CATPGEEPNEQYF. The rearrangement joins TRBV10-3 to TRBJ2-7; a weak D match, TRBD2 (5 bases). CDR3 size: 13 residues. Per the germline V gene, CDR1 is ENHRY and CDR2 is SYGVKD. The V end lost 10 bases, the J end lost 5 bases, and 18 bases lay between the germline ends.

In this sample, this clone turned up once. The CDR3 reads CASSIATGGYEQYF. Here the CDR3 DNA reads TGTGCCAGTAGTATAGCTACAGGGGGGTACGAGCAGTACTTC. The V call is TRBV19, the J call TRBJ2-7; TRBD1 agrees at 8 bases. Trimming at V came to 1 base and at J to 4 bases, leaving 3 bases not matched to a gene. The germline CDR1 and CDR2 sequences are LNHDA and SQIVND (reference sequence). The CDR3 is made up of 14 amino acids. Based on the CDR3 plus reference TRBV19 and TRBJ2-7, the full variable domain is DGGITQSPKYLFRKEGQNVTLSCEQNLNHDAMYWYRQDPGQGLRLIYYSQIVNDFQKGDIAEGYSVSREKKESFPLTVTSAQKNPTAFYLCASSIATGGYEQYFGPGTRLTVT.

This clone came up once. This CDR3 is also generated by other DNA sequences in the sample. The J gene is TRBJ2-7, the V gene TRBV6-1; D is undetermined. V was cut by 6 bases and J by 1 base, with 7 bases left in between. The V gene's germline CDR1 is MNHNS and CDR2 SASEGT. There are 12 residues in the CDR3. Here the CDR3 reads CASRTLSYEQYF. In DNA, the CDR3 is TGTGCCAGCAGAACCCTTTCCTACGAGCAGTACTTC.

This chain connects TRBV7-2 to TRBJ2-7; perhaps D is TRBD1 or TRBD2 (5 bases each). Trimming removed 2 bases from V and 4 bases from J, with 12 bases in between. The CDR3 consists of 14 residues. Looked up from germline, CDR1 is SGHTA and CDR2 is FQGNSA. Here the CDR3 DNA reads TGTGCCAGCAGCTTATCGGGGCCCGCTTACGAGCAGTACTTC. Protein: CASSLSGPAYEQYF.

CDR3: CATSRLTGGGSDTQYF. The CDR3 DNA is TGTGCCACCAGCAGACTGACAGGGGGAGGATCAGATACGCAGTATTTT. The V gene is TRBV15, the J gene TRBJ2-3, with TRBD1 matching over 9 bases. In germline, CDR1 is LNHNV, CDR2 YYDKDF (reference sequence). V gave up 2 bases and J gave up 4 bases; unmatched junction bases: 7. The CDR3 covers 16 residues.

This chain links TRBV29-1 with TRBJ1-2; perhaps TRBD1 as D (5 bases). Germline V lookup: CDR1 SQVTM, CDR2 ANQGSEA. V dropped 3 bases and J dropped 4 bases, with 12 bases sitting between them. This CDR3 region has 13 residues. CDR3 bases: TGCAGCGTTGATAATACCGGGACCTATGGCTACACCTTC. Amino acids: CSVDNTGTYGYTF.

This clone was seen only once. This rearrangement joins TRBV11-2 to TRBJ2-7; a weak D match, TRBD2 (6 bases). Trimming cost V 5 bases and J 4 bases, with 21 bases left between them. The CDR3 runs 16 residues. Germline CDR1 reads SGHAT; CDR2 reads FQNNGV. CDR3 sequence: CASSAETRTSTYEQYF. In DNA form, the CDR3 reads TGTGCCAGCAGCGCCGAGACTAGAACCTCGACTTACGAGCAGTACTTC.

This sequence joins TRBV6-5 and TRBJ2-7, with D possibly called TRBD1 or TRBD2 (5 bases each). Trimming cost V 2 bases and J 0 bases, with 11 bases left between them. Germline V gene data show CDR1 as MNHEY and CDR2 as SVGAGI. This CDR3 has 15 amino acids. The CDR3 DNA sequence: TGTGCCAGCAGTTACCGGGGCTCTAGCTCCTACGAGCAGTACTTC. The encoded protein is CASSYRGSSSYEQYF.

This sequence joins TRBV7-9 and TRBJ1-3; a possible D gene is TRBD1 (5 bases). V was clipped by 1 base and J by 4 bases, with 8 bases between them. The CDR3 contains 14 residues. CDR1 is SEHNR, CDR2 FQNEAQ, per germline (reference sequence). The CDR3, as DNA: TGTGCCAGCAGCTTAGGAGGGGTAGGAAACACCATATATTTT. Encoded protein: CASSLGGVGNTIYF.

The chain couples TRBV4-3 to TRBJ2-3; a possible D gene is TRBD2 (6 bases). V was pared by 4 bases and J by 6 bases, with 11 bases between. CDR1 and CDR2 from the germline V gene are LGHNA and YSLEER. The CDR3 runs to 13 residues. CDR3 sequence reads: CASSPAEGDTQYF. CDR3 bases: TGCGCCAGCAGCCCGGCGGAGGGGGATACGCAGTATTTT.

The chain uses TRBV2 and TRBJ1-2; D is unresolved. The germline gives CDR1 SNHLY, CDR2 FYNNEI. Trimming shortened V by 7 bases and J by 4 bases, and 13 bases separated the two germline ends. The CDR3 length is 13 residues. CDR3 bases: TGTGCCAGCACTTTAGGATTGGGCTATGGCTACACCTTC. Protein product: CASTLGLGYGYTF.

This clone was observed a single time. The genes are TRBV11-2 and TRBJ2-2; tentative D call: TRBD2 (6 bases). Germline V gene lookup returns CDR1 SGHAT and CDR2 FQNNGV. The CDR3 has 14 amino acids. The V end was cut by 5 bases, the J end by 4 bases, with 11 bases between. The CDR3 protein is CASSGGMSTGELFF. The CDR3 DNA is TGTGCCAGCAGCGGGGGGATGAGCACCGGGGAGCTGTTTTTT.

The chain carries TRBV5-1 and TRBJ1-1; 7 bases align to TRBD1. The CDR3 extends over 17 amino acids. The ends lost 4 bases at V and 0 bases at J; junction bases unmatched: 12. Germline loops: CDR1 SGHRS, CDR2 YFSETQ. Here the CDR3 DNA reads TGCGCCAGCAGCAGTAGCTCCACAGGGGCCATGAACACTGAAGCTTTCTTT. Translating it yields CASSSSSTGAMNTEAFF.

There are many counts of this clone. The CDR3 loop reads CASMSVAGGNEQFF. CDR3 DNA: TGCGCCAGCATGTCGGTAGCGGGAGGCAATGAGCAGTTCTTC. The J gene is TRBJ2-1, the V gene TRBV10-2, with 10 nucleotides matching TRBD2. The trim removed 7 bases at V and 6 bases at J, leaving 6 bases unmatched. The CDR3 runs 14 residues. The germline gives CDR1 WSHSY, CDR2 SAAADI.

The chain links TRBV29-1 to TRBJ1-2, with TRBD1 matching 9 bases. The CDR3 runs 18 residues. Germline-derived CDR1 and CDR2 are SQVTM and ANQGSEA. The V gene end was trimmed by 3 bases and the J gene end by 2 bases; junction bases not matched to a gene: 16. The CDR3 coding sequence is TGCAGCGTTGATGGAGCCGGGACAGGGCCCCTTCTGAACTATGGCTACACCTTC. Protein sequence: CSVDGAGTGPLLNYGYTF.

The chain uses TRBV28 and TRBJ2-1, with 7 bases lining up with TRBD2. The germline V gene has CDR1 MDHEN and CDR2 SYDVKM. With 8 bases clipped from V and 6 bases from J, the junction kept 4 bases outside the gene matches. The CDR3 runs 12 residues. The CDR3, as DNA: TGTGCCAGCCGGGACTATGCCAATGAGCAGTTCTTC. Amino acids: CASRDYANEQFF.

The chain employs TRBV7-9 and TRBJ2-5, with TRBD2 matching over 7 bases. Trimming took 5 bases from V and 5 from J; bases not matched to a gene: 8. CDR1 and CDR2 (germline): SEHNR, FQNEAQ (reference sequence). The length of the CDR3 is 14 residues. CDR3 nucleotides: TGTGCCAGCAGCGGACTAGACCGTCTGGAGACCCAGTACTTC. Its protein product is CASSGLDRLETQYF.

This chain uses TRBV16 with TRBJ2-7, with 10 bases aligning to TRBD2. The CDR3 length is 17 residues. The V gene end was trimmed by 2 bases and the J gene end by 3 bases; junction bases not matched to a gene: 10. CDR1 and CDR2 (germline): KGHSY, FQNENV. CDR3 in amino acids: CASSQRSGAGGIYEQYF. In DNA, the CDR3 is TGTGCCAGCAGCCAAAGGTCTGGAGCGGGAGGGATCTACGAGCAGTACTTC.

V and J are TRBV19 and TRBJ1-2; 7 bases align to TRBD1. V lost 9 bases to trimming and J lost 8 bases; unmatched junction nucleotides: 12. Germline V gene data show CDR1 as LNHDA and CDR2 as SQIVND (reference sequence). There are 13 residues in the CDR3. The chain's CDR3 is CASGDSWAEGYTF. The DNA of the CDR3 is TGTGCCAGCGGGGACAGCTGGGCAGAGGGCTACACCTTC.

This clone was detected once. The CDR3 bases are TGTGCCAGCACCATTGGGCTAGCGGGGATCTCCTACAATGAGCAGTTCTTC. Amino acid sequence: CASTIGLAGISYNEQFF. This chain joins TRBV28 and TRBJ2-1, with TRBD2 matching 9 bases. J lost 0 bases, V lost 7 bases, and 10 bases had no gene match. This CDR3 has 17 amino acids. In germline, CDR1 is MDHEN, CDR2 SYDVKM.

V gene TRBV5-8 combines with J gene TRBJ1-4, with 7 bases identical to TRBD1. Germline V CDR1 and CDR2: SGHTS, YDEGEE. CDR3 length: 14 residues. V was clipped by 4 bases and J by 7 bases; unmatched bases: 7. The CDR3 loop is CASSTHRDSEKLFF. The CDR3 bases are TGTGCCAGCAGCACACACCGGGACAGTGAAAAACTGTTTTTT.

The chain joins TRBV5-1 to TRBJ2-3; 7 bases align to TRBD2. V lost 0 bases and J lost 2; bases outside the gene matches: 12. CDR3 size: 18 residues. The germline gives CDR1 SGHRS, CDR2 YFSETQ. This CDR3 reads CASSLEGGWGLHTDTQYF. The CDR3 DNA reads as TGCGCCAGCAGCTTGGAAGGCGGGTGGGGACTACACACAGATACGCAGTATTTT.